These 3 T cell receptor beta chains originate from one sample sequenced in a study of metastatic and nonmetastatic thyroid tumors. Thyroid surgery was preceded by no treatment in any patient. MiXCR reprocessed the PCR reads for TCRdb. This sample yields 75,000 to 100,000 clones, of which roughly 12% are seen a single time; about 11% belongs to the top ten. Sequencing used blood. The receptors originated from a female donor with papillary thyroid cancer or a benign thyroid nodule (not recorded which). Some clones in this sample may be carry-over from other donors' samples.

As for this clone: This may stem from a read error, because a much larger clone lies one nucleotide away. The same CDR3 arises from other DNA sequences in this sample as well. The genes are TRBV5-1 and TRBJ2-7; 12 bases agree with TRBD1. Germline trimming cut 5 bases from V and 3 bases from J; bases unmatched to any gene: 12. This CDR3 has 17 residues. Germline CDR1 and CDR2: SGHRS and YFSETQ. CDR3: CASSSPGQGAWYYEQYF. The CDR3 DNA reads TGCGCCAGCAGTTCGCCGGGACAGGGGGCTTGGTACTACGAGCAGTACTTC. The whole variable domain, filled in from reference TRBV5-1 and TRBJ2-7, reads KAGVTQTPRYLIKTRGQQVTLSCSPISGHRSVSWYQQTPGQGLQFLFEYFSETQRNKGNFPGRFSGRQFSNSRSEMNVSTLELGDSALYLCASSSPGQGAWYYEQYFGPGTRLTVT.

This clone was seen repeatedly, ten times or more. The genes are TRBV27 and TRBJ2-5; D might be TRBD2 (5 bases). CDR3 size: 13 residues. With 3 bases removed from V and 1 base from J, the gap between germline ends came to 6 bases. The germline V gene encodes CDR1 MNHEY and CDR2 SMNVEV (reference sequence). The CDR3 DNA follows: TGTGCCAGCAGTTTCCGGGGCCAAGAGACCCAGTACTTC. Residues: CASSFRGQETQYF.

This clone was seen many times. The J gene is TRBJ2-5, the V gene TRBV30; D gene uncertain. This CDR3 comprises 13 residues. V lost 3 bases, J lost 4 bases, and 12 bases lay in between. In germline, CDR1 is GTSNPN, CDR2 SVGIG (reference sequence). CDR3 coding DNA: TGTGCCTGGAGCGGTATGGCCAGAGAGACCCAGTACTTC. Its translation: CAWSGMARETQYF. Full variable domain (outside the CDR3, taken from reference TRBV30 and TRBJ2-5): SQTIHQWPATLVQPVGSPLSLECTVEGTSNPNLYWYRQAAGRGLQLLFYSVGIGQISSEVPQNLSASRPQDRQFILSSKKLLLSDSGFYLCAWSGMARETQYFGPGTRLLVL.